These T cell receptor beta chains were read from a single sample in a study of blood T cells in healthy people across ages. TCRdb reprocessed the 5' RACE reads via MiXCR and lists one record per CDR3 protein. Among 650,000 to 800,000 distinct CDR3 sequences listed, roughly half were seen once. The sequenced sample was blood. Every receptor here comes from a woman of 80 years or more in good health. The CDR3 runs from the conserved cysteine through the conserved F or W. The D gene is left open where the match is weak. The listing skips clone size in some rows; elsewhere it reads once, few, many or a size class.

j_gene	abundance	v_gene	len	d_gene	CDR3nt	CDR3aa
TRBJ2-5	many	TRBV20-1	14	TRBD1	TGCAGTGTTTTGGACAGGAACGGCTTAAAGACCCAGTACTTC	CSVLDRNGLKTQYF
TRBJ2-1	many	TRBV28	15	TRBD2	TGTGCCAGCAGTCGCGGGACTAGCGGTTCCAATGAGCAGTTCTTC	CASSRGTSGSNEQFF
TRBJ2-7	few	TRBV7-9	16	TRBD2	TGTGCCAGCAGCTTACTAGCGGGTGGGCCACGGGGTGAGCAGTACTTC	CASSLLAGGPRGEQYF
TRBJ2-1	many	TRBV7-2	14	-	TGTGCCAGCAGCTTAGAGGAGACTCCCCCGTTGGAGTTCTTC	CASSLEETPPLEFF
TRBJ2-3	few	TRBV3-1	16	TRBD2	TGTGCCAGCAGCCCCCGAGCGGGAGCAATCACAGATACGCAGTATTTT	CASSPRAGAITDTQYF
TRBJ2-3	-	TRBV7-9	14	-	TGTGCCAGCAGGCGGCAGGGGATTACAGATACGCAGTATTTT	CASRRQGITDTQYF
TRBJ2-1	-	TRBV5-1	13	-	TGCGCCAGCAGCTTGATGCCCCACAATGAGCAGTTCTTC	CASSLMPHNEQFF
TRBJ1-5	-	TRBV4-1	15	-	TGCGCCAGCAGCCAATCTCCCGGAGGCAATCAGCCCCAGCATTTT	CASSQSPGGNQPQHF
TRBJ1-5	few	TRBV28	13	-	TGTGCCAGCAGTGCGGGGGCGAATCAGCCCCAGCATTTT	CASSAGANQPQHF
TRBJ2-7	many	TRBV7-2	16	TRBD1	TGTGCCAGCAGCACAACCGCCGGGACAGGGTTTTACGAGCAGTACTTC	CASSTTAGTGFYEQYF
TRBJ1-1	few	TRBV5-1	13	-	TGCGCCAGCAGCTCGGGGGTGAGCACTGAAGCTTTCTTT	CASSSGVSTEAFF
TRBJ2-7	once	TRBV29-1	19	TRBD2	TGCAGCGTTGAAAAAGGAACTAGCGGGGGCAGAGGGTCCTACAATGGGCAGTACTTC	CSVEKGTSGGRGSYNGQYF
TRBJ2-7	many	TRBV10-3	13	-	TGTGCCATCAGTGAGTCGAACTTCTACGAGCAGTACTTC	CAISESNFYEQYF
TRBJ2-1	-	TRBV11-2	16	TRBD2	TGTGCCAGCAGCTTAAGGGCTAGCGGGGTGGGGAATGAGCAGTTCTTC	CASSLRASGVGNEQFF
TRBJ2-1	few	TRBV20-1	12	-	TGCAGTGCTATCCACAAGGAAAATGAGCAGTTCTTC	CSAIHKENEQFF
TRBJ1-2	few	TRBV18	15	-	TGTGCCAGCTCACCACCGCCAGGGGCGAGCCATGGCTACACCTTC	CASSPPPGASHGYTF
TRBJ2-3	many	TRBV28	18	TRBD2	TGTGCCAGCAGTTCTCCAGGGACTAGCGGGAGTCTCGGGGATACGCAGTATTTT	CASSSPGTSGSLGDTQYF
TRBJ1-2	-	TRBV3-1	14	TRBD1	TGTGCCAGCAGCCAGTCGGACAGGGGGAAGGGCTACACCTTC	CASSQSDRGKGYTF
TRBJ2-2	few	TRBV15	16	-	TGTGCCACCAGCAGAGGTGAAGTCAGAGCCACCGGGGAGCTGTTTTTT	CATSRGEVRATGELFF
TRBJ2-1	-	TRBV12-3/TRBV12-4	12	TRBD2	TGTGCCAGCAGTACAGCGGGAAATGAGCAGTTCTTC	CASSTAGNEQFF
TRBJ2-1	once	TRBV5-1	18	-	TGCGCCAGCAGCTTGGGCGGTCGGACAGGAGGGTATCACAATGAGCAGTTCTTC	CASSLGGRTGGYHNEQFF
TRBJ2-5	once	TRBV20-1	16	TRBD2	TGCAGTGCTAGAGATTTCATAAGCGGGAGGGCCTCTGAGCAGTACTTC	CSARDFISGRASEQYF
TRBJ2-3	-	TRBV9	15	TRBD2	TGTGCCAGCAGCGTAGCCAGCGGGAGAGGGGATACGCAGTATTTT	CASSVASGRGDTQYF
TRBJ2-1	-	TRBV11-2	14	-	TGTGCCAGCAGATCTCGCCAGGGGAGGGATGAGCAGTTCTTC	CASRSRQGRDEQFF
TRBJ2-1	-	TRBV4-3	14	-	TGCGCCAGCAGCCCAGGGGCTACCTACAATGAGCAGTTCTTC	CASSPGATYNEQFF
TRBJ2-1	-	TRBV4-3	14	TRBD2	TGCGCCAGCAGCCAAGATCGGAACGGGGGGGTTTGGTTCTTC	CASSQDRNGGVWFF
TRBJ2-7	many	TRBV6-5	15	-	TGTGCCAGCAGTTACTGGGGGGCGTCCTACAATGAGCAGTACTTC	CASSYWGASYNEQYF
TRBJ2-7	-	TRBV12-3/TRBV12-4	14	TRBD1	TGTGCCGGCAGCCCGGGACAGGGATCCTACGAGCAGTACTTC	CAGSPGQGSYEQYF
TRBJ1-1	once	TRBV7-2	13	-	TGTGCCTGCAGCCGTTCCAAGAACACTGAAGCTTTCTTT	CACSRSKNTEAFF
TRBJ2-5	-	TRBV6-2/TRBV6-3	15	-	TGTGCCAGCAGCCTAATACAGCAGATCCAAGAGACCCAGTACTTC	CASSLIQQIQETQYF
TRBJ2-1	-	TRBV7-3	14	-	TGTGCCAGCAGCTCGCCGGGATTCTACAATGAGCAGTTCTTC	CASSSPGFYNEQFF
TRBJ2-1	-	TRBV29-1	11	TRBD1	TGCAGCGCAAACAGGGGCAATGAGCAGTTCTTC	CSANRGNEQFF
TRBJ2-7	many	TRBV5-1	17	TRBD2	TGCGCCAGCAGCTTGGGAACTAGCGGGAGAGAGATATACGAGCAGTACTTC	CASSLGTSGREIYEQYF
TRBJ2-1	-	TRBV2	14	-	TGTGCCAGCAGTGGCCGGGGGCTCTACAATGAGCAGTTCTTC	CASSGRGLYNEQFF
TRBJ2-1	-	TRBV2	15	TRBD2	TGTGCCAGCAGTGTGGCTCCCGGGACTAGCAATGAGCAGTTCTTC	CASSVAPGTSNEQFF
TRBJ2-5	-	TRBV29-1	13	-	TGCAGCGTTGGGGAGGTCAGCGCGGAGACCCAGTACTTC	CSVGEVSAETQYF
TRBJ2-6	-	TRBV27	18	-	TGTGCCAGCACCCGCGGGGACAAATATCTCTCTGGGGCCAACGTCCTGACTTTC	CASTRGDKYLSGANVLTF
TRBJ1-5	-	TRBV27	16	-	TGTGCCAGCGGTTTGCTGGGGGTAAGGGGCAATCAGCCCCAGCATTTT	CASGLLGVRGNQPQHF
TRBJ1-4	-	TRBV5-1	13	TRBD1	TGCGCCAGCTGGGGACAGGGGGATGAAAAACTGTTTTTT	CASWGQGDEKLFF
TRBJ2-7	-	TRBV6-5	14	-	TGTGCCAGCAGTTACCCCTTTCCAGGGGCGAGTCGGTACTTC	CASSYPFPGASRYF